The 27 T cell receptor beta chains given below trace back to one sample, sequenced in a study of T-cell memory formation after mild COVID-19. TCRdb re-analysed the 5' RACE reads in MiXCR, keeping a single row per CDR3 protein. In the table there are 200,000 to 250,000 distinct CDR3 sequences, approximately 10% of which are singletons. Sequencing was done on a sample of PBMCs or a T cell subset sorted from them (not recorded which). These receptors were collected from a man aged 18 to 30 who had mild COVID-19 (a few samples of this study predate the infection). Cell type and time point are not known.

This clonotype was observed a few times. This chain connects TRBV7-9 to TRBJ2-3; 10 nucleotides agree with TRBD2. The germline CDR1 and CDR2 sequences are SEHNR and FQNEAQ (reference sequence). This CDR3 has 15 amino acids. V lost 3 bases to trimming and J lost 7 bases; unmatched junction nucleotides: 7. CDR3 nucleotide sequence: TGTGCCAGCAGCTTCTCTAGCGGGGGCATGAATACGCAGTATTTT. Amino acid sequence: CASSFSSGGMNTQYF.

The V and J genes are TRBV4-3 and TRBJ2-1, with 8 positions matching TRBD1. CDR3 length equals 16 residues. The V gene's germline CDR1 is LGHNA and CDR2 YSLEER. Germline trimming cut 0 bases from V and 3 bases from J; bases unmatched to any gene: 4. The DNA of the CDR3 is TGCGCCAGCAGCCAAGATCTAGGGACAGGCTACAATGAGCAGTTCTTC. Translated, it gives CASSQDLGTGYNEQFF.

The V call is TRBV19, the J call TRBJ2-6, with TRBD1 identical over 12 bases. This CDR3 spans 19 amino acids. With V trimmed by 2 bases and J by 1 base, 6 bases remained unmatched. Germline-derived CDR1 and CDR2 are LNHDA and SQIVND (reference sequence). CDR3 coding DNA: TGTGCCAGTAGTATACAGCCGGGACAGGGGGCTTCTGGGGCCAACGTCCTGACTTTC. Encoded protein: CASSIQPGQGASGANVLTF.

This chain uses TRBV20-1 with TRBJ2-5, with 9 bases matching TRBD2. The germline V gene encodes CDR1 DFQATT and CDR2 SNEGSKA (reference sequence). This CDR3 contains 14 residues. After removal of 1 base from V and 3 bases from J, the junction contained 3 bases not matched to a gene. In DNA form, the CDR3 reads TGCAGTGCTAGAGCGACTAGCGGCAAAGAGACCCAGTACTTC. Translated, it gives CSARATSGKETQYF.

This chain connects TRBV4-2 to TRBJ1-4; no reliable D call. The ends were cut back, 3 bases at V and 9 bases at J, with 20 bases in the middle. The germline CDR1 and CDR2 sequences are LGHNA and YNFKEQ. CDR3 length equals 16 residues. The CDR3 sequence is CASSQAGSGGVKKLFF. In nucleotides, the CDR3 is TGTGCCAGCAGCCAGGCCGGCAGTGGTGGGGTTAAAAAACTGTTTTTT.

This clonotype was counted a few times. V is TRBV5-4 and J is TRBJ2-3; a possible D gene is TRBD1 (6 bases). Per germline, CDR1 SGHNT and CDR2 YYREEE (reference sequence). CDR3 length: 14 residues. Trimming took off 3 bases at V and 4 bases at J, with 12 bases between the two ends. CDR3 region: CASSYPDRSDTQYF. CDR3 DNA: TGTGCCAGCAGCTACCCGGACAGATCAGATACGCAGTATTTT.

The V and J genes are TRBV5-5 and TRBJ2-2; 13 bases map to TRBD2. V dropped 5 bases and J dropped 6; count of bases not matched to a gene: 4. This CDR3 is built from 15 residues. Germline V gives CDR1 SGHKS, CDR2 YYEKEE (reference sequence). The CDR3 here is CASRGLAGDPGELFF. CDR3 bases: TGTGCCAGCAGAGGACTAGCGGGGGACCCCGGGGAGCTGTTTTTT.

This clonotype was detected only a few times. The chain links TRBV5-1 to TRBJ2-7; D gene unclear. CDR1 is SGHRS, CDR2 YFSETQ, per germline. This CDR3 region has 15 residues. V was trimmed by 0 bases and J by 4 bases, leaving 14 bases between them. In DNA form, the CDR3 reads TGCGCCAGCAGCTTGGCTCCGGACGGAACTTACGAGCAGTACTTC. This sequence encodes CASSLAPDGTYEQYF.

The rearrangement joins TRBV6-5 to TRBJ2-5; possible D gene TRBD1, 6 bases. The CDR3 is 11 residues long. Germline CDR1 reads MNHEY; CDR2 reads SVGAGI. Trimming left V 8 bases short and J 5 bases short, with 9 bases between. In DNA, the CDR3 is TGTGCCAGCTATAGGGGGGAGACCCAGTACTTC. This gives the protein CASYRGETQYF.

The sample holds a few counts of this clonotype. The chain joins TRBV2 to TRBJ2-5; 13 nucleotides align to TRBD2. CDR1 is SNHLY and CDR2 is FYNNEI in the germline V gene. The CDR3 runs 16 residues. V lost 6 bases to trimming and J lost 4 bases; unmatched junction nucleotides: 8. The chain's CDR3 is CASRATSGGAGETQYF. Here the CDR3 DNA reads TGTGCCAGCAGAGCTACTAGCGGGGGGGCCGGAGAGACCCAGTACTTC.

This clonotype has just a few counts. The chain links TRBV5-1 to TRBJ2-3; D might be TRBD2 (5 bases). Germline CDR1 reads SGHRS; CDR2 reads YFSETQ. Deletions cut 0 bases from V and 5 bases from J, with 19 bases between. The CDR3 extends over 17 amino acids. The CDR3 DNA reads TGCGCCAGCAGCTTGGCGGGCAGGCGGCGGGTCATAGATACGCAGTATTTT. This codes for CASSLAGRRRVIDTQYF.

The chain has TRBV7-3 and TRBJ1-5; TRBD1 is a possible D gene (5 bases). Trimming left V 5 bases short and J 2 bases short, with 7 bases between. Germline V gene data show CDR1 as SGHTA and CDR2 as FQGTGA. CDR3 size: 13 residues. Here the CDR3 DNA reads TGTGCCAGCAGCCCGACAGGCAATCAGCCCCAGCATTTT. Amino acids: CASSPTGNQPQHF.

The sample holds a few counts of this clonotype. V is TRBV3-2 and J is TRBJ1-5; the table's TRBD1 call for D was not verified on the DNA. TRBV3-2 is marked as a pseudogene. The CDR3 sequence is 14 residues long. In DNA, the CDR3 is TGTGCCAGCAGCTACCCTCGCGCCCCGGATCCCCAGCATTTT. Amino acid sequence: CASSYPRAPDPQHF.

There are a few counts of this clonotype. The chain's CDR3 is CASRPSGAETQYF. The CDR3 DNA follows: TGTGCCAGCAGGCCTAGCGGGGCAGAGACCCAGTACTTC. The rearrangement links TRBV27 to TRBJ2-5; 9 positions match TRBD2. CDR1 and CDR2 from the germline V gene are MNHEY and SMNVEV (reference sequence). The CDR3 totals 13 residues. V shed 6 bases, J shed 4 bases, and the junction held 3 bases outside the gene matches.

The V and J genes are TRBV7-2 and TRBJ2-3; D uncertain. Germline CDR1 is SGHTA and CDR2 is FQGNSA. The CDR3 totals 15 residues. The germline V and J ends were trimmed by 1 base and 2 bases, with 10 bases remaining between them. The CDR3 DNA is TGTGCCAGCAGCTTAGGGCAGACCTACACAGATACGCAGTATTTT. This encodes CASSLGQTYTDTQYF.

The sample holds a few counts of this clonotype. CDR3 in DNA: TGTGCCAGCACCACCGATCGGGGGGTCGGGCCCCTCCACTTT. Protein product: CASTTDRGVGPLHF. The rearrangement uses TRBV12-3 or TRBV12-4 and TRBJ1-6; possibly TRBD1 for D (5 bases). This CDR3 has 14 amino acids. V was cut by 7 bases and J by 13 bases, with 20 bases left in between.

In this sample, this clonotype turned up many times. This chain links TRBV7-3 with TRBJ2-5; unclear D gene. The CDR3 contains 14 residues. CDR1 and CDR2 from the germline V gene are SGHTA and FQGTGA. V was shortened by 3 bases and J by 6 bases, with 14 bases between the two germline ends. CDR3 in amino acids: CASSLGLTVQTQYF. CDR3 coding DNA: TGTGCCAGCAGCTTGGGTCTAACCGTACAGACCCAGTACTTC.

The V call is TRBV9, the J call TRBJ1-1; D remains unclear. Trimming took 3 bases from V and 4 from J, leaving 13 bases between them. CDR3 size: 14 residues. Germline V gives CDR1 SGDLS, CDR2 YYNGEE. DNA for the CDR3: TGTGCCAGCAGCGGGGGTGGATTAGTCACTGAAGCTTTCTTT. Translation: CASSGGGLVTEAFF.

The table lists this clonotype with a few counts. This sequence joins TRBV7-9 and TRBJ2-5; no firm D call. Per germline, CDR1 SEHNR and CDR2 FQNEAQ (reference sequence). The CDR3 has 12 amino acids. The V and J ends lost 5 bases and 7 bases respectively, with 11 bases between them. The CDR3 DNA reads TGTGCCAGCAGCCCCTTTCAGGCGACCCAGTACTTC. Its protein product is CASSPFQATQYF.

This chain uses TRBV2 with TRBJ2-1, with a tentative D call TRBD1 (5 bases). The V and J ends lost 6 bases and 0 bases respectively, with 15 bases between them. The CDR3 runs 16 residues. Germline V gene sequence: CDR1 SNHLY, CDR2 FYNNEI. Here the CDR3 DNA reads TGTGCCAGCAGGCTATCAGGGTCTAGCTCCTACAATGAGCAGTTCTTC. This codes for CASRLSGSSSYNEQFF.

The chain carries TRBV7-2 and TRBJ1-5, with D possibly matching TRBD1 (6 bases). V was trimmed by 5 bases and J by 7 bases, leaving 12 bases between them. CDR1 and CDR2 (germline): SGHTA, FQGNSA. This CDR3 is 13 amino acids long. CDR3 DNA: TGTGCCAGCAGCCCACAGGGTTACCAGCCCCAGCATTTT. Its protein is CASSPQGYQPQHF.

The J gene is TRBJ2-3, the V gene TRBV2, with 8 bases matching TRBD2. The junction had 6 bases not matched to a gene; V was cut back by 6 bases and J by 7 bases. This CDR3 is built from 13 residues. CDR1 SNHLY and CDR2 FYNNEI come from the germline V gene. Here the CDR3 reads CASRRGLEHTQYF. In nucleotides, the CDR3 is TGTGCCAGCAGGAGGGGACTAGAACATACGCAGTATTTT.

In nucleotides, the CDR3 is TGTGCCAGCAGCCGAGCGCCACCTAACTATGGCTACACCTTC. Its translation: CASSRAPPNYGYTF. V and J are TRBV12-3 or TRBV12-4 and TRBJ1-2; no firm D call. The V end lost 6 bases, the J end lost 0 bases, and 11 bases lay between the germline ends. The CDR3 is 14 residues long.

This clonotype was seen only a few times. DNA of the CDR3: TGCGCCAGCAGCCCGGGTGGTAGCGGGGGCCGGGATACGCAGTATTTT. It specifies CASSPGGSGGRDTQYF. The chain links TRBV5-1 to TRBJ2-3; 9 bases align to TRBD2. V gave up 4 bases and J gave up 6 bases; unmatched junction bases: 12. This CDR3 spans 16 amino acids. Germline V gene lookup returns CDR1 SGHRS and CDR2 YFSETQ.

This clonotype was seen more than once but under ten times. This sequence joins TRBV10-3 and TRBJ1-1; D unresolved. CDR3 length equals 15 residues. CDR1 and CDR2 from the germline V gene are ENHRY and SYGVKD. V was cut by 4 bases and J by 2 bases, with 14 bases left in between. The CDR3 protein is CAISGTGGINTEAFF. CDR3 sequence (DNA): TGTGCCATCAGTGGGACGGGAGGGATAAACACTGAAGCTTTCTTT.

CDR3 amino acids: CASRPTVQETQYF. The CDR3 DNA follows: TGTGCCAGCAGACCGACGGTTCAAGAGACCCAGTACTTC. This chain joins TRBV11-2 and TRBJ2-5; no reliable D call. The germline V gene encodes CDR1 SGHAT and CDR2 FQNNGV. The germline V and J ends were trimmed by 6 bases and 2 bases, with 10 bases remaining between them. This CDR3 contains 13 residues.

The sample holds a few counts of this clonotype. The junction and the germline gene differ at one end; a read error may be behind it. The V gene is TRBV7-2, the J gene TRBJ1-6, with 7 bases fitting TRBD1. This CDR3 has 14 amino acids. The germline V gene has CDR1 SGHTA and CDR2 FQGNSA. The CDR3 DNA follows: TGTGCCAGCAGATTAGAGGGGGCAGGTTCACCCCTCCACTTT. It translates to CASRLEGAGSPLHF.